Shown below are 27 T cell receptor beta chains from a single sample sequenced in a study of OX40 agonist ivuxolimab in advanced cancers. Libraries were prepared by immunoSEQ multiplex PCR; TCRdb keeps only in-frame clonotypes and omits some of them. The table lists approximately 11,000 clones, about three quarters of them singletons. This material consisted of CD4+ or CD8+ T cells sorted from blood, taken in a trial of the OX40 agonist ivuxolimab. These TCRs come from an adult with an advanced solid tumor such as melanoma, head and neck, liver or kidney cancer.

J is TRBJ2-5 and V is TRBV5-6; the D call may be TRBD1 or TRBD2 (5 bases each). The CDR3 runs 17 residues. V dropped 2 bases and J dropped 2 bases, with 19 bases sitting between them. The germline CDR1 and CDR2 sequences are SGHDT and YYEEEE. This CDR3 reads CASSFVGFRGAQETQYF. For the CDR3, the DNA is TGTGCCAGCAGCTTTGTTGGTTTTAGAGGGGCGCAAGAGACCCAGTACTTC.

A few counts support this clone. Here the CDR3 DNA reads TGTGCCAGCAGTTTGCGGGGACCCTACGAGCAGTACTTC. Translating gives CASSLRGPYEQYF. The J gene is TRBJ2-7, the V gene TRBV28; a possible D gene is TRBD2 (6 bases). V lost 3 bases and J 2 bases, leaving 8 bases between the germline ends. This CDR3 is 13 amino acids long. The germline CDR1 and CDR2 sequences are MDHEN and SYDVKM.

This chain connects TRBV6-6 to TRBJ1-1, with TRBD1 matching over 7 bases. Germline CDR1 MNHNY, CDR2 SVGAGI (reference sequence). V gave up 5 bases and J gave up 3 bases; unmatched junction bases: 3. CDR3 length equals 13 residues. The CDR3 sequence: CASSDGTDTEAFF. As DNA, the CDR3 is TGTGCCAGCAGTGACGGGACAGACACTGAAGCTTTCTTT.

This clone appeared a few times. The chain carries TRBV28 and TRBJ2-7, with a weak D call TRBD1 (6 bases). CDR3 size: 14 residues. V was clipped by 5 bases and J by 0 bases, with 11 bases between them. Germline V gene sequence: CDR1 MDHEN, CDR2 SYDVKM. The DNA of the CDR3 is TGTGCCAGCAGTCAAAGGGGGAGCTCCTACGAGCAGTACTTC. Amino acids: CASSQRGSSYEQYF. Looking up the rest from reference TRBV28 and TRBJ2-7 gives the full variable domain: DVKVTQSSRYLVKRTGEKVFLECVQDMDHENMFWYRQDPGLGLRLIYFSYDVKMKEKGDIPEGYSVSREKKERFSLILESASTNQTSMYLCASSQRGSSYEQYFGPGTRLTVT.

The chain has TRBV28 and TRBJ2-1; D is possibly TRBD2 (5 bases). The V gene lost 3 bases and the J gene lost 0 bases, with 15 bases spanning the gap. The CDR3 is made up of 17 amino acids. Germline-derived CDR1 and CDR2 are MDHEN and SYDVKM. The CDR3 sequence: CASSFPTSTPSYNEQFF. The CDR3 DNA reads TGTGCCAGCAGTTTCCCTACTAGTACCCCCTCCTACAATGAGCAGTTCTTC.

This chain links TRBV7-6 with TRBJ2-2; a weak D match, TRBD2 (7 bases). The germline V gene encodes CDR1 SGHVS and CDR2 FNYEAQ. Trimming took off 2 bases at V and 5 bases at J, with 18 bases between the two ends. The CDR3 runs to 17 residues. CDR3 loop: CASSLIAPGGRTGELFF. The DNA of the CDR3 is TGTGCCAGCAGCTTAATTGCTCCGGGGGGCAGGACCGGGGAGCTGTTTTTT. Full variable domain (rest looked up from reference TRBV7-6 and TRBJ2-2): GAGVSQSPRYKVTKRGQDVALRCDPISGHVSLYWYRQALGQGPEFLTYFNYEAQQDKSGLPNDRFSAERPEGSISTLTIQRTEQRDSAMYRCASSLIAPGGRTGELFFGEGSRLTVL.

This clone was seen a single time. V gene TRBV7-6 combines with J gene TRBJ2-1, with 10 bases aligning to TRBD2. The germline gives CDR1 SGHVS, CDR2 FNYEAQ. V shed 4 bases, J shed 7 bases, and the junction held 7 bases outside the gene matches. The CDR3 spans 15 residues. The CDR3 spells CASSSPAGGANEQFF. The CDR3 bases are TGTGCCAGCAGCTCCCCAGCGGGAGGGGCGAATGAGCAGTTCTTC.

The J gene is TRBJ1-2, the V gene TRBV19; weak D call: TRBD1 (5 bases). The CDR3 has 14 amino acids. Per the germline V gene, CDR1 is LNHDA and CDR2 is SQIVND (reference sequence). V was clipped by 7 bases and J by 7 bases, with 19 bases between them. The chain's CDR3 is CASKIRWGDGGYTF. As DNA, the CDR3 is TGTGCCAGTAAAATTAGGTGGGGCGATGGTGGCTACACCTTC.

J is TRBJ1-4 and V is TRBV5-1, with D perhaps matching TRBD1 (5 bases). The germline V and J ends were trimmed by 7 bases and 0 bases, with 13 bases remaining between them. The V gene's germline CDR1 is SGHRS and CDR2 YFSETQ. The CDR3 is 15 amino acids. CDR3 sequence reads: CASSRVSATNEKLFF. CDR3 in DNA: TGCGCCAGCTCCAGGGTGAGTGCAACTAATGAAAAACTGTTTTTT.

This clone has just a few counts. The rearrangement joins TRBV7-9 to TRBJ2-2; D gene ambiguous. Looked up from germline, CDR1 is SEHNR and CDR2 is FQNEAQ (reference sequence). The length of the CDR3 is 14 residues. V lost 1 base to trimming and J lost 5 bases, with 8 bases between them. This chain's CDR3 is CASSLGVVTGELFF. The CDR3 DNA is TGTGCCAGCAGCTTAGGGGTGGTGACCGGGGAGCTGTTTTTT.

The CDR3 DNA reads as TGTGCCACCAGCAAAGGGAGAACCTACGAGCAGTACTTC. Amino acids: CATSKGRTYEQYF. V gene TRBV15 combines with J gene TRBJ2-7; a weak D match, TRBD2 (5 bases). Germline lookup yields CDR1 LNHNV and CDR2 YYDKDF (reference sequence). The V gene lost 4 bases and the J gene lost 2 bases, with 9 bases spanning the gap. The CDR3 contains 13 residues.

V and J are TRBV4-3 and TRBJ2-3, with 10 positions matching TRBD2. From germline, CDR1 is LGHNA and CDR2 YSLEER. V lost 1 base and J lost 6; bases outside the gene matches: 7. This CDR3 spans 16 amino acids. CDR3 sequence: CASSQVERGGLDTQYF. CDR3 DNA sequence: TGCGCCAGCAGCCAAGTTGAGCGGGGGGGCCTGGATACGCAGTATTTT.

The genes are TRBV19 and TRBJ2-1; 9 bases are a match to TRBD2. CDR3 length: 15 residues. Germline-derived CDR1 and CDR2 are LNHDA and SQIVND (reference sequence). Trimming removed 3 bases from V and 9 bases from J; junction bases left unmatched: 9. The CDR3 protein is CASSMISGGLSEQFF. In DNA form, the CDR3 reads TGTGCCAGTAGTATGATTAGCGGGGGATTGAGTGAGCAGTTCTTC.

The chain combines TRBV4-1 with TRBJ1-4; D is unclear. The CDR3 is 13 residues long. Trimming shortened V by 1 base and J by 8 bases, and 8 bases separated the two germline ends. Germline V gene sequence: CDR1 MGHRA, CDR2 YSYEKL. CDR3 coding DNA: TGCGCCAGCAGCCAAGTAGTAGGAGAAAAACTGTTTTTT. It yields the protein CASSQVVGEKLFF.

The chain couples TRBV7-9 to TRBJ2-7; 8 bases agree with TRBD2. CDR3 size: 14 residues. CDR1 SEHNR and CDR2 FQNEAQ come from the germline V gene (reference sequence). The V and J ends lost 0 bases and 6 bases, in that order; junction bases with no gene match: 4. Written as DNA, the CDR3 is TGTGCCAGCAGCTTAGCTAGCGGGATATCCGAGCAGTACTTC. Encoded protein: CASSLASGISEQYF. Variable domain in full (rest from reference TRBV7-9 and TRBJ2-7): DTGVSQNPRHKITKRGQNVTFRCDPISEHNRLYWYRQTLGQGPEFLTYFQNEAQLEKSRLLSDRFSAERPKGSFSTLEIQRTEQGDSAMYLCASSLASGISEQYFGPGTRLTVT.

V usage is TRBV28 and J usage is TRBJ2-3; TRBD2 matches at 12 bases. Germline-derived CDR1 and CDR2 are MDHEN and SYDVKM. Trimming at V came to 4 bases and at J to 4 bases, leaving 9 bases not matched to a gene. CDR3 length equals 17 residues. CDR3 residues: CASSSGLAGMGADTQYF. DNA of the CDR3: TGTGCCAGCAGTTCTGGACTAGCGGGAATGGGTGCAGATACGCAGTATTTT.

The chain couples TRBV19 to TRBJ1-6; TRBD1 matches 8 bases. J gave up 8 bases and V 6 bases, and 9 bases lay outside the gene matches. Germline CDR1 is LNHDA and CDR2 is SQIVND (reference sequence). This CDR3 comprises 15 residues. CDR3 nucleotides: TGTGCCAGTAGAGGGCAGGGGGCCAGTGATTCACCCCTCCACTTT. Amino acids: CASRGQGASDSPLHF.

V and J are TRBV2 and TRBJ2-1; the D gene is possibly TRBD1 (5 bases). Trimming took off 6 bases at V and 7 bases at J, with 16 bases between the two ends. Looked up from germline, CDR1 is SNHLY and CDR2 is FYNNEI. The CDR3 is 14 residues long. CDR3 nucleotides: TGTGCCAGCAGCGCGGACACGAGCCGGAATGAGCAGTTCTTC. This gives the protein CASSADTSRNEQFF.

The V and J genes are TRBV15 and TRBJ2-7; TRBD1 might be the D (5 bases). Trimming pared 1 base from V and 7 bases from J, leaving 11 bases between. From germline, CDR1 is LNHNV and CDR2 YYDKDF (reference sequence). This CDR3 comprises 13 residues. This CDR3 is CATSRATGVEQYF. The DNA of the CDR3 is TGTGCCACCAGCAGAGCAACAGGTGTGGAGCAGTACTTC.

There are a few counts of this clone. In DNA form, the CDR3 reads TGTGCCAGCAGTTTACAGGGGGGGGACAATGAGCAGTTCTTC. Residues: CASSLQGGDNEQFF. The rearrangement links TRBV28 to TRBJ2-1; either TRBD1 or TRBD2 may supply D (7 bases each). Looked up from germline, CDR1 is MDHEN and CDR2 is SYDVKM. Deletions cut 2 bases from V and 5 bases from J, with 10 bases between. This CDR3 region has 14 residues. The full variable domain, in which reference TRBV28 and TRBJ2-1 provide the parts outside the CDR3, is DVKVTQSSRYLVKRTGEKVFLECVQDMDHENMFWYRQDPGLGLRLIYFSYDVKMKEKGDIPEGYSVSREKKERFSLILESASTNQTSMYLCASSLQGGDNEQFFGPGTRLTVL.

The rearrangement uses TRBV28 and TRBJ2-7; 9 bases are a match to TRBD2. Trimming took 5 bases from V and 5 from J; bases not matched to a gene: 4. The CDR3 totals 13 residues. CDR1 MDHEN and CDR2 SYDVKM come from the germline V gene. The CDR3 coding sequence is TGTGCCAGCAGTCCTAGCGGGGTCCACGAGCAGTACTTC. It is translated as CASSPSGVHEQYF. The entire variable domain, with the rest obtained from reference TRBV28 and TRBJ2-7, is as follows: DVKVTQSSRYLVKRTGEKVFLECVQDMDHENMFWYRQDPGLGLRLIYFSYDVKMKEKGDIPEGYSVSREKKERFSLILESASTNQTSMYLCASSPSGVHEQYFGPGTRLTVT.

The V gene is TRBV15, the J gene TRBJ2-1, with 12 bases matching TRBD2. Unmatched junction bases numbered 1, after V lost 1 base and J lost 6 bases. Germline-derived CDR1 and CDR2 are LNHNV and YYDKDF (reference sequence). The CDR3 is 15 residues long. The CDR3 DNA sequence: TGTGCCACCAGCAGAGCTAGCGGGAGGGCCAATGAGCAGTTCTTC. This codes for CATSRASGRANEQFF.

The sample holds one count of this clone. The chain joins TRBV5-4 to TRBJ1-4; possible D gene TRBD1, 5 bases. V lost 3 bases, J lost 3 bases, and 12 bases lay in between. The CDR3 is 15 residues long. Germline lookup yields CDR1 SGHNT and CDR2 YYREEE (reference sequence). CDR3 sequence: CASSWDGTSNEKLFF. CDR3 nucleotides: TGTGCCAGCAGCTGGGACGGAACCTCTAATGAAAAACTGTTTTTT.

The rearrangement uses TRBV27 and TRBJ2-1; D perhaps matches TRBD2 (6 bases). The V gene lost 1 base and the J gene lost 8 bases, with 9 bases spanning the gap. There are 13 residues in the CDR3. CDR1 is MNHEY and CDR2 is SMNVEV in the germline V gene (reference sequence). CDR3 sequence: CASSLFWGDEQFF. As DNA, the CDR3 is TGTGCCAGCAGTTTATTTTGGGGGGATGAGCAGTTCTTC.

This clone appeared once. This rearrangement joins TRBV6-4 to TRBJ1-4; 9 bases agree with TRBD1. V was clipped by 2 bases and J by 4 bases; unmatched bases: 11. The CDR3 is made up of 18 amino acids. Germline V gene lookup returns CDR1 MRHNA and CDR2 SNTAGT. The chain's CDR3 is CASSDPCGGTGFNEKLFF. CDR3 sequence (DNA): TGTGCCAGCAGTGACCCTTGTGGGGGGACAGGGTTTAATGAAAAACTGTTTTTT.

CDR3 residues: CASKEGGIYYEQYF. CDR3 coding DNA: TGTGCCAGTAAGGAGGGCGGGATATACTACGAGCAGTACTTC. This sequence joins TRBV28 and TRBJ2-7; maybe TRBD2 (6 bases). This CDR3 has 14 amino acids. Deletions cut 9 bases from V and 3 bases from J, with 18 bases between. CDR1 and CDR2 (germline): MDHEN, SYDVKM.

V is TRBV9 and J is TRBJ2-1; D possibly corresponds to TRBD2 (6 bases). This CDR3 comprises 15 residues. Looked up from germline, CDR1 is SGDLS and CDR2 is YYNGEE. V lost 3 bases, J lost 0 bases, and 10 bases lay in between. The CDR3 DNA reads as TGTGCCAGCAGCGGGGGGAGGAGCTCCTACAATGAGCAGTTCTTC. It encodes CASSGGRSSYNEQFF.